The 16 T cell receptor beta chains below come from one sample, sequenced in a study of blood T cell repertoires in COVID-19. The protocol was immunoSEQ multiplex PCR, while the TCRdb copy is restricted to in-frame clones and leaves out a portion. Among 170,000 or so clones listed, about 80% were seen once. Sequencing was done on a sample of peripheral blood. The receptors here all came from a human donor in a cohort sampled during active COVID-19.

This chain uses TRBV11-2 with TRBJ2-3; the match to TRBD2 covers 9 bases. Germline-derived CDR1 and CDR2 are SGHAT and FQNNGV. V gave up 6 bases and J gave up 4 bases; unmatched junction bases: 8. The CDR3 spans 15 residues. The CDR3 nucleotides read TGTGCCAGCAGACGACCGGGACTAGCCCCAGATACGCAGTATTTT. Its protein product is CASRRPGLAPDTQYF.

The chain uses TRBV12-3 or TRBV12-4 and TRBJ1-5; D might be TRBD1 (5 bases). The CDR3 extends over 13 amino acids. V was trimmed by 7 bases and J by 7 bases, leaving 14 bases between them. CDR3 sequence: CASKGKEWQPQHF. CDR3 in DNA: TGTGCCAGCAAGGGGAAGGAATGGCAGCCCCAGCATTTT.

This chain links TRBV27 with TRBJ1-1; tentative D call: TRBD1 (6 bases). The CDR3 is 15 residues long. CDR1 MNHEY and CDR2 SMNVEV come from the germline V gene (reference sequence). The V gene lost 10 bases and the J gene lost 0 bases, with 18 bases spanning the gap. DNA for the CDR3: TGTGCCACTACAAAGTGGGGGGGCATGAACACTGAAGCTTTCTTT. Translating it yields CATTKWGGMNTEAFF.

J is TRBJ2-7 and V is TRBV28; 9 nucleotides match TRBD1. Germline CDR1 reads MDHEN; CDR2 reads SYDVKM. With V trimmed by 7 bases and J by 1 base, 8 bases remained unmatched. There are 15 residues in the CDR3. The CDR3 region has the DNA TGTGCCAGCAAACAGGGACAGGGAAGGTCCTACGAGCAGTACTTC. Its translation is CASKQGQGRSYEQYF.

The chain joins TRBV27 to TRBJ1-5, with 9 nucleotides matching TRBD1. The CDR3 has 14 residues. V lost 6 bases to trimming and J lost 6 bases; unmatched junction nucleotides: 6. CDR1 is MNHEY, CDR2 SMNVEV, per germline (reference sequence). DNA of the CDR3: TGTGCCAGCAGGGGACAGGGAGTAACTCAGCCCCAGCATTTT. It is translated as CASRGQGVTQPQHF.

The J gene is TRBJ2-1, the V gene TRBV11-3; 12 positions agree with TRBD2. Germline V CDR1 and CDR2: SGHNT, YENEEA. The CDR3 has 15 amino acids. J gave up 6 bases and V 5 bases, and 5 bases lay outside the gene matches. As DNA, the CDR3 is TGTGCCAGCAGCCGGACTAGCGGGGTTGGCAATGAGCAGTTCTTC. Protein: CASSRTSGVGNEQFF.

This chain links TRBV3-1 (or the pseudogene TRBV3-2) with TRBJ2-4; D perhaps matches TRBD1 (6 bases). The CDR3 is made up of 16 amino acids. V gave up 6 bases and J gave up 0 bases, with 15 bases separating them. CDR1 LGHDT and CDR2 YNNKEL come from the germline V gene (reference sequence). The CDR3 here is CASSQTGGKAKNIQYF. The CDR3, as DNA: TGTGCCAGCAGTCAGACAGGTGGGAAAGCCAAAAACATTCAGTACTTC.

The chain combines TRBV7-8 with TRBJ1-2, with 10 bases that match TRBD1. V dropped 7 bases and J dropped 7; count of bases not matched to a gene: 15. The CDR3 runs 16 residues. Germline-derived CDR1 and CDR2 are SGHVS and FQNEAQ. CDR3 coding DNA: TGTGCCAGCACCCCTAAGGTAGACAGGGGGCTTGGTGGCTACACCTTC. It translates to CASTPKVDRGLGGYTF.

The gene calls are TRBV10-3 and TRBJ2-7; a possible D gene is TRBD1 (5 bases). Trimming took off 0 bases at V and 6 bases at J, with 15 bases between the two ends. The CDR3 sequence is 15 residues long. Germline V CDR1 and CDR2: ENHRY, SYGVKD. The CDR3 DNA reads as TGTGCCATCAGTGAGTCGGGTAATCAGGGCGCCGAGCAGTACTTC. Encoded protein: CAISESGNQGAEQYF.

This chain links TRBV27 with TRBJ2-3; the D is unclear. The CDR3 runs 15 residues. The V end lost 4 bases, the J end lost 1 base, and 12 bases lay between the germline ends. The V gene's germline CDR1 is MNHEY and CDR2 SMNVEV (reference sequence). The CDR3 coding sequence is TGTGCCAGCAGTTCCGTTACATTGGGCACAGATACGCAGTATTTT. Translation gives CASSSVTLGTDTQYF.

The genes are TRBV19 and TRBJ2-7; 9 nucleotides agree with TRBD1. Germline trimming cut 7 bases from V and 4 bases from J; bases unmatched to any gene: 5. Germline lookup yields CDR1 LNHDA and CDR2 SQIVND (reference sequence). The CDR3 runs to 13 residues. CDR3 loop: CASKGQGSYEQYF. The CDR3 DNA sequence: TGTGCCAGTAAGGGACAGGGATCGTACGAGCAGTACTTC.

The V call is TRBV5-8, the J call TRBJ2-5; D gene ambiguous. The CDR3 runs to 11 residues. Germline CDR1 reads SGHTS; CDR2 reads YDEGEE. The germline V and J ends were trimmed by 1 base and 5 bases, with 3 bases remaining between them. CDR3 residues: CASSLYETQYF. CDR3 DNA: TGTGCCAGCAGCTTGTATGAGACCCAGTACTTC.

The chain joins TRBV7-9 to TRBJ1-2, with a weak D call TRBD1 (5 bases). CDR3 size: 13 residues. The ends were cut back, 8 bases at V and 1 base at J, with 11 bases in the middle. Germline assignment: CDR1 SEHNR and CDR2 FQNEAQ (reference sequence). The CDR3 region has the DNA TGTGCCAGCGGGACGGAGGGTAACTATGGCTACACCTTC. This sequence encodes CASGTEGNYGYTF.

V is TRBV27 and J is TRBJ2-1, with a tentative D call TRBD2 (5 bases). The CDR3 is 17 amino acids. Per the germline V gene, CDR1 is MNHEY and CDR2 is SMNVEV (reference sequence). The V end lost 3 bases, the J end lost 0 bases, and 15 bases lay between the germline ends. The CDR3 DNA is TGTGCCAGCAGTTTTGGCGTGGGAGCCACCTCCTACAATGAGCAGTTCTTC. Its translation: CASSFGVGATSYNEQFF.

This chain connects TRBV6-5 to TRBJ2-7, with D possibly being TRBD2 (6 bases). V was trimmed by 3 bases and J by 3 bases, leaving 15 bases between them. The germline CDR1 and CDR2 sequences are MNHEY and SVGAGI. The CDR3 is 15 residues long. CDR3 coding DNA: TGTGCCAGCAGTTATAGGCGGGGACGGGGCTACGAGCAGTACTTC. Translating it yields CASSYRRGRGYEQYF.

The chain carries TRBV28 and TRBJ2-6; D gene ambiguous. Germline assignment: CDR1 MDHEN and CDR2 SYDVKM. V was pared by 5 bases and J by 0 bases, with 8 bases between. This CDR3 is 15 amino acids long. The CDR3 coding sequence is TGTGCCAGCAGTCTCTCTATCTCTGGGGCCAACGTCCTGACTTTC. It specifies CASSLSISGANVLTF.